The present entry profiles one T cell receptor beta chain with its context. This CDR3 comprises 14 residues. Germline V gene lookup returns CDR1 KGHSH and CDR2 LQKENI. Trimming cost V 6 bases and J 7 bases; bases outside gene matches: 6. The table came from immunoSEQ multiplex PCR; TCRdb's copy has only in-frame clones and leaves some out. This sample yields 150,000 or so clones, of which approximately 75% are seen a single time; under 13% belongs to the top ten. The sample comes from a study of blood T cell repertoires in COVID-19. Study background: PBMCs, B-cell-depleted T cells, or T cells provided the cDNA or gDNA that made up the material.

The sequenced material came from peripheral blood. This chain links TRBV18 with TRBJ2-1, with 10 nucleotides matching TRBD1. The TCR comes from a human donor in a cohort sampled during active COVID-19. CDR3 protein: CASSRDRGSNEQFF. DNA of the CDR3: TGTGCCAGCTCGCGGGACAGGGGATCTAATGAGCAGTTCTTC.